The 17 T cell receptor beta chains presented below share a single source sample, sequenced in a study of cytomegalovirus exposure and HLA in healthy donors. TCRdb's copy holds only in-frame clones and misses some; the assay was immunoSEQ multiplex PCR. Among 100,000 to 130,000 clones listed, approximately 96% were seen once. The sample was PBMCs. These receptors were obtained from a woman younger than 35 in good health and CMV-seronegative.

This chain connects TRBV6-5 to TRBJ1-4; the D gene is possibly TRBD1 (5 bases). Trimming cost V 2 bases and J 6 bases, with 7 bases left between them. The CDR3 length is 13 residues. Germline V gene data show CDR1 as MNHEY and CDR2 as SVGAGI. In nucleotides, the CDR3 is TGTGCCAGCAGTTACGGGGCCTATGAAAAACTGTTTTTT. This sequence encodes CASSYGAYEKLFF.

The chain recombines TRBV29-1 with TRBJ1-2; D unresolved. V lost 8 bases and J 7 bases, leaving 17 bases between the germline ends. This CDR3 comprises 12 residues. The germline V gene has CDR1 SQVTM and CDR2 ANQGSEA. CDR3 nucleotide sequence: TGCAGCTCCCTAGAGGGCCCAAGTGGCTACACCTTC. It translates to CSSLEGPSGYTF.

The rearrangement uses TRBV6-5 and TRBJ2-2; TRBD1 is a possible D gene (5 bases). With 5 bases removed from V and 5 bases from J, the gap between germline ends came to 15 bases. The CDR3 length is 15 residues. Per the germline V gene, CDR1 is MNHEY and CDR2 is SVGAGI. The CDR3 nucleotides are TGTGCCAGCAGTATTTGGACAAGCGCTACCGGGGAGCTGTTTTTT. Translated, it gives CASSIWTSATGELFF.

This clone was counted between two and nine times. The chain recombines TRBV7-2 with TRBJ1-6, with a tentative D call TRBD1 (6 bases). This CDR3 has 15 amino acids. V was trimmed by 1 base and J by 7 bases, leaving 11 bases between them. Germline assignment: CDR1 SGHTA and CDR2 FQGNSA. The CDR3 here is CASSLGQATNSPLHF. CDR3 coding DNA: TGTGCCAGCAGCTTAGGACAGGCCACAAATTCACCCCTCCACTTT. Full variable domain (rest looked up from reference TRBV7-2 and TRBJ1-6): GAGVSQSPSNKVTEKGKDVELRCDPISGHTALYWYRQSLGQGLEFLIYFQGNSAPDKSGLPSDRFSAERTGGSVSTLTIQRTQQEDSAVYLCASSLGQATNSPLHFGNGTRLTVT.

The chain links TRBV4-1 to TRBJ2-1, with TRBD2 matching 9 bases. The junction had 9 bases not matched to a gene; V was cut back by 2 bases and J by 7 bases. The germline V gene has CDR1 MGHRA and CDR2 YSYEKL. This CDR3 is 16 amino acids long. CDR3 amino acids: CASSQPTGTSLNEQFF. The CDR3, as DNA: TGCGCCAGCAGCCAACCCACCGGGACTAGCCTTAATGAGCAGTTCTTC.

This sequence joins TRBV5-1 and TRBJ2-1, with 16 bases aligning to TRBD2. This CDR3 is built from 21 residues. V gave up 4 bases and J gave up 5 bases; unmatched junction bases: 18. Germline lookup yields CDR1 SGHRS and CDR2 YFSETQ. The CDR3 spells CASSPRDVGLAGGLSDNEQFF. CDR3 coding DNA: TGCGCCAGCAGCCCACGCGACGTGGGACTAGCGGGGGGGCTGAGCGACAATGAGCAGTTCTTC.

The V call is TRBV5-5, the J call TRBJ2-7; possibly TRBD2 for D (6 bases). There are 13 residues in the CDR3. With 0 bases removed from V and 7 bases from J, the gap between germline ends came to 11 bases. Germline V CDR1 and CDR2: SGHKS, YYEKEE (reference sequence). CDR3 residues: CASSLGAGSEQYF. CDR3 sequence (DNA): TGTGCCAGCAGCTTGGGTGCGGGGAGTGAGCAGTACTTC.

The chain joins TRBV19 to TRBJ2-7; 10 bases map to TRBD1. This CDR3 has 16 amino acids. V shed 1 base, J shed 4 bases, and the junction held 7 bases outside the gene matches. Looked up from germline, CDR1 is LNHDA and CDR2 is SQIVND (reference sequence). CDR3 DNA: TGTGCCAGTAGTATAGTAATTAGGACAGGGGGGTACGAGCAGTACTTC. This gives the protein CASSIVIRTGGYEQYF.

In its sample, this clone was seen once. The V and J genes are TRBV9 and TRBJ2-2, with 14 bases aligning to TRBD2. This CDR3 has 17 residues. With 3 bases clipped from V and 3 bases from J, the junction kept 4 bases outside the gene matches. Germline V gene data show CDR1 as SGDLS and CDR2 as YYNGEE. In DNA form, the CDR3 reads TGTGCCAGCAGCGCGCCGGGACTAGCGGGGGACACCGGGGAGCTGTTTTTT. This translates into CASSAPGLAGDTGELFF. The full variable domain, completed using reference TRBV9 and TRBJ2-2, is DSGVTQTPKHLITATGQRVTLRCSPRSGDLSVYWYQQSLDQGLQFLIQYYNGEERAKGNILERFSAQQFPDLHSELNLSSLELGDSALYFCASSAPGLAGDTGELFFGEGSRLTVL.

The chain links TRBV15 to TRBJ2-7; D perhaps matches TRBD1 (6 bases). Trimming cost V 3 bases and J 3 bases, with 12 bases left between them. The CDR3 length is 14 residues. Germline CDR1 reads LNHNV; CDR2 reads YYDKDF (reference sequence). CDR3 DNA sequence: TGTGCCACCAGCAGCAAAGGGGGAGTCTACGAGCAGTACTTC. Amino acids: CATSSKGGVYEQYF.

About this clone: The same CDR3 is also encoded by other DNA sequences in this sample. The chain has TRBV6-6 and TRBJ2-1; 7 bases match TRBD2. The CDR3 is made up of 12 amino acids. The V gene end was trimmed by 3 bases and the J gene end by 10 bases; junction bases not matched to a gene: 3. From germline, CDR1 is MNHNY and CDR2 SVGAGI (reference sequence). The CDR3 spells CASSYAGGEQFF. The CDR3 bases are TGTGCCAGCAGTTATGCCGGGGGGGAGCAGTTCTTC.

Written as DNA, the CDR3 is TGTGCCAGCAGCGTAACCGGCGGGGCACGGGAGACCCAGTACTTC. As protein: CASSVTGGARETQYF. The rearrangement links TRBV9 to TRBJ2-5; D possibly corresponds to TRBD2 (6 bases). This CDR3 comprises 15 residues. Germline CDR1 and CDR2: SGDLS and YYNGEE. V lost 1 base, J lost 5 bases, and 15 bases lay in between.

The chain uses TRBV5-8 and TRBJ1-2; 10 bases map to TRBD1. V lost 2 bases, J lost 7 bases, and 5 bases stayed unmatched. CDR1 and CDR2 from the germline V gene are SGHTS and YDEGEE. The length of the CDR3 is 14 residues. The CDR3 loop reads CASSFRQGAGGYTF. The CDR3 coding sequence is TGTGCCAGCAGCTTCCGACAGGGGGCAGGTGGCTACACCTTC.

The chain employs TRBV5-6 and TRBJ1-4; a weak D match, TRBD1 (6 bases). Per the germline V gene, CDR1 is SGHDT and CDR2 is YYEEEE. The V gene lost 4 bases and the J gene lost 0 bases, with 13 bases spanning the gap. The CDR3 runs to 16 residues. The CDR3 reads CASSQLGATTNEKLFF. For the CDR3, the DNA is TGTGCCAGCAGCCAGTTGGGGGCGACAACTAATGAAAAACTGTTTTTT.

This sequence joins TRBV25-1 and TRBJ2-3, with D hard to call. The germline gives CDR1 MGHDK, CDR2 SYGVNS. V lost 3 bases and J lost 8, with 3 bases in between. The CDR3 is 10 residues long. The chain's CDR3 is CASSDRTQYF. The CDR3 bases are TGTGCCAGCAGTGACCGTACGCAGTATTTT.

V is TRBV7-2 and J is TRBJ1-1; D possibly corresponds to TRBD1 (6 bases). V was cut by 1 base and J by 4 bases, with 10 bases left in between. Looked up from germline, CDR1 is SGHTA and CDR2 is FQGNSA. The CDR3 is made up of 14 amino acids. The CDR3, as DNA: TGTGCCAGCAGCTTAGAACAGGGAATCACTGAAGCTTTCTTT. Amino acid sequence: CASSLEQGITEAFF.

The V gene is TRBV27, the J gene TRBJ1-5, with a possible D match to TRBD1 (6 bases). CDR1 is MNHEY and CDR2 is SMNVEV in the germline V gene (reference sequence). Between the trimmed V and J ends, which lost 2 bases and 2 bases, there was a span of 10 bases. CDR3 size: 15 residues. In DNA, the CDR3 is TGTGCCAGCAGTTTAGAGGGGGTTGGCAATCAGCCCCAGCATTTT. Its protein product is CASSLEGVGNQPQHF.